Presented here are 21 T cell receptor beta chains from one specimen sequenced in a study of Graves' ophthalmopathy and Graves' hyperthyroidism. Amplifying from RNA transcripts, the study obtained TCR beta CDR3 regions. First-round RT-PCR with HTBI primers preceded a second-round multiplex PCR. TCRdb fed the multiplex PCR reads into MiXCR, producing one record per CDR3 protein. The sample includes roughly 350,000 distinct CDR3 sequences, about a sixth of them seen just once. Sequencing input: peripheral blood. These TCRs come from an adult woman with stable Graves' hyperthyroidism.

CDR3 sequence (DNA): TGTGCCAGCAGCTTTACGACAGGGGGCACGGGCACTGAAGCTTTCTTT. Its translation: CASSFTTGGTGTEAFF. The genes are TRBV12-3 or TRBV12-4 and TRBJ1-1; 10 nucleotides line up with TRBD1. After removal of 6 bases from V and 4 bases from J, the junction contained 11 bases not matched to a gene. CDR3 length: 16 amino acids.

This clonotype was seen at least ten times. The chain carries TRBV18 and TRBJ2-5; no clear D. Germline V gene sequence: CDR1 KGHSH, CDR2 LQKENI. Between the trimmed V and J ends, which lost 1 base and 3 bases, there was a span of 6 bases. The CDR3 length is 13 residues. The CDR3 coding sequence is TGTGCCAGCTCACCACTCTCTAAAGAGACCCAGTACTTC. This translates into CASSPLSKETQYF.

This sequence joins TRBV5-4 and TRBJ2-6; unclear D gene. The CDR3 has 17 residues. Trimming took 0 bases from V and 1 from J, leaving 11 bases between them. The germline gives CDR1 SGHNT, CDR2 YYREEE (reference sequence). CDR3 DNA sequence: TGTGCCAGCAGCTTGGCCGCGAGTTTTTCTGGGGCCAACGTCCTGACTTTC. Its translation: CASSLAASFSGANVLTF.

This clonotype was seen more than once but under ten times. V usage is TRBV3-1 and J usage is TRBJ2-7, with TRBD1 as a possible D gene (5 bases). V lost 1 base to trimming and J lost 2 bases, with 12 bases between them. Per the germline V gene, CDR1 is LGHDT and CDR2 is YNNKEL (reference sequence). The CDR3 spans 15 residues. CDR3 sequence (DNA): TGTGCCAGCAGCCAAGCCCTTGGACATGCCTACGAGCAGTACTTC. This codes for CASSQALGHAYEQYF.

The chain has TRBV30 and TRBJ1-3; D may be TRBD1 (5 bases). This CDR3 is 17 amino acids long. The germline V gene has CDR1 GTSNPN and CDR2 SVGIG (reference sequence). V lost 2 bases and J lost 0, with 17 bases in between. The CDR3, as DNA: TGTGCCTGGAGTTATTCCTTCAGGGCCTACTCTGGAAACACCATATATTTT. Translated: CAWSYSFRAYSGNTIYF.

This clonotype was seen more than once but under ten times. V is TRBV5-1 and J is TRBJ1-1; 8 bases align to TRBD1. Germline lookup yields CDR1 SGHRS and CDR2 YFSETQ. This CDR3 has 15 amino acids. V shed 4 bases and J 5 bases; nucleotides not matched to a gene: 10. The CDR3 bases are TGCGCCAGCAGCCCGACGACAGGGGTCGGGACTGAAGCTTTCTTT. It codes for CASSPTTGVGTEAFF.

Ten or more counts support this clonotype. This sequence joins TRBV29-1 and TRBJ2-5; no clear D gene. CDR1 is SQVTM and CDR2 is ANQGSEA in the germline V gene. There are 13 residues in the CDR3. Between the trimmed V and J ends, which lost 3 bases and 7 bases, there was a span of 15 bases. CDR3 in DNA: TGCAGCGTTGAGGAGATAGGTTCTGCGACCCAGTACTTC. Encoded protein: CSVEEIGSATQYF.

This clonotype was seen repeatedly, ten times or more. The V gene is TRBV20-1, the J gene TRBJ2-7; the match to TRBD1 covers 12 bases. Trimming at V came to 3 bases and at J to 5 bases, leaving 5 bases not matched to a gene. From germline, CDR1 is DFQATT and CDR2 SNEGSKA (reference sequence). CDR3 length: 14 residues. CDR3 sequence (DNA): TGCAGTGCTAGGGGACAGGGGGCTGTCCACGAGCAGTACTTC. Translating it yields CSARGQGAVHEQYF.

This clonotype was seen ten or more times. The rearrangement joins TRBV30 to TRBJ2-7, with TRBD1 matching over 7 bases. J gave up 3 bases and V 3 bases, and 11 bases lay outside the gene matches. The CDR3 is 15 amino acids. Germline V gives CDR1 GTSNPN, CDR2 SVGIG (reference sequence). The CDR3 region is CAWSTPGTALYEQYF. For the CDR3, the DNA is TGTGCCTGGAGCACACCCGGGACAGCGCTCTACGAGCAGTACTTC.

The J gene is TRBJ1-6, the V gene TRBV19, with 8 nucleotides matching TRBD1. The trim removed 7 bases at V and 9 bases at J, leaving 8 bases unmatched. The CDR3 has 14 residues. The germline gives CDR1 LNHDA, CDR2 SQIVND (reference sequence). The CDR3 here is CASTRDRGGSPLHF. CDR3 bases: TGTGCCAGTACCCGCGACAGGGGTGGTTCACCCCTCCACTTT.

This clonotype was counted ten times or more. The chain recombines TRBV11-1 with TRBJ2-2; D is ambiguous. The V gene lost 5 bases and the J gene lost 3 bases, with 13 bases spanning the gap. Germline loops: CDR1 SGHAT, CDR2 FQDESV (reference sequence). The CDR3 covers 15 residues. DNA of the CDR3: TGTGCCAGCAGCGACGACTTAATGCACACCGGGGAGCTGTTTTTT. As protein: CASSDDLMHTGELFF.

This clonotype showed up just a few times. The rearrangement joins TRBV10-2 to TRBJ2-7, with 11 bases that match TRBD2. Germline V CDR1 and CDR2: WSHSY, SAAADI. This CDR3 spans 16 amino acids. V dropped 3 bases and J dropped 0; count of bases not matched to a gene: 4. The CDR3 bases are TGCGCCAGCAGTGACTGGGGACTAGCGGCCTCCTACGAGCAGTACTTC. Protein sequence: CASSDWGLAASYEQYF.

This clonotype was seen ten or more times. V gene TRBV10-3 combines with J gene TRBJ2-7; D is ambiguous. Germline V gene lookup returns CDR1 ENHRY and CDR2 SYGVKD. This CDR3 spans 14 amino acids. With 4 bases removed from V and 0 bases from J, the gap between germline ends came to 10 bases. CDR3 protein: CAISGLGISYEQYF. In DNA, the CDR3 is TGTGCCATCAGTGGACTGGGGATCTCCTACGAGCAGTACTTC.

This clonotype was observed at least ten times. The CDR3 DNA follows: TGTGCCAGCAGTTACTCACAGGGGTTTGGGACCCAGTACTTC. Translation: CASSYSQGFGTQYF. V usage is TRBV6-5 and J usage is TRBJ2-5; 7 nucleotides match TRBD1. V lost 0 bases and J lost 7; bases outside the gene matches: 5. This CDR3 is 14 amino acids long. From germline, CDR1 is MNHEY and CDR2 SVGAGI.

This clonotype has ten or more counts. V usage is TRBV20-1 and J usage is TRBJ1-2; D call uncertain. CDR3 length: 14 amino acids. Trimming removed 3 bases from V and 0 bases from J, with 11 bases in between. Germline V gives CDR1 DFQATT, CDR2 SNEGSKA (reference sequence). The CDR3 loop reads CSASNGPANYGYTF. DNA of the CDR3: TGCAGTGCTAGTAACGGGCCAGCTAACTATGGCTACACCTTC.

This clonotype was found many times. V is TRBV6-1 and J is TRBJ1-5, with no clear D. The CDR3 is 15 amino acids. CDR1 MNHNS and CDR2 SASEGT come from the germline V gene. V lost 3 bases, J lost 2 bases, and 11 bases lay in between. CDR3 in amino acids: CASSDMRSGNQPQHF. CDR3 DNA: TGTGCCAGCAGTGATATGAGGTCGGGCAATCAGCCCCAGCATTTT.

This clonotype showed up just a few times. A read error may account for a junction end that differs from germline. Written as DNA, the CDR3 is TGCAGCGTTGGGTTCGTCACTGAAGCTTGCTTT. As protein: CSVGFVTEACF. The genes are TRBV29-1 and TRBJ1-1, with unresolved D. The CDR3 is 11 amino acids. Germline V lookup: CDR1 SQVTM, CDR2 ANQGSEA.

A word on this clonotype: A much larger clonotype is one base distant, so this may be a read error. The rearrangement joins TRBV9 to TRBJ1-2; D remains ambiguous. The germline gives CDR1 SGDLS, CDR2 YYNGEE. V lost 0 bases, J lost 12 bases, and 18 bases lay in between. The length of the CDR3 is 14 residues. The CDR3 nucleotides are TGTGCCAGCAGCGTAGATCTGGGCCTCCCTATCCACACCTTC. It codes for CASSVDLGLPIHTF.

This clonotype has more than one count but fewer than ten. The chain uses TRBV11-2 and TRBJ2-3; TRBD2 matches 9 bases. Germline V CDR1 and CDR2: SGHAT, FQNNGV. Losses at the gene ends were 5 bases for V and 2 bases for J; bases not matched to a gene: 8. The CDR3 loop spans 16 amino acids. CDR3 DNA: TGTGCCAGCAGCAAATATGGCGGGAGGGCCACAGATACGCAGTATTTT. Amino acid sequence: CASSKYGGRATDTQYF.

This clonotype was counted many times. This rearrangement joins TRBV2 to TRBJ2-5, with D possibly matching TRBD1 (5 bases). Trimming removed 6 bases at V and 0 bases at J, with 8 bases between. The germline CDR1 and CDR2 sequences are SNHLY and FYNNEI. The CDR3 consists of 13 residues. CDR3 in amino acids: CASSAGYQETQYF. CDR3 in DNA: TGTGCCAGCAGCGCAGGGTACCAAGAGACCCAGTACTTC.

This clonotype showed up many times. J is TRBJ2-7 and V is TRBV15; D perhaps matches TRBD1 (6 bases). V lost 0 bases and J lost 1, with 10 bases in between. Germline V gene data show CDR1 as LNHNV and CDR2 as YYDKDF (reference sequence). The CDR3 covers 15 residues. CDR3 sequence: CATSRDLGQSYEQYF. In DNA form, the CDR3 reads TGTGCCACCAGCAGAGATCTAGGACAGTCCTACGAGCAGTACTTC.